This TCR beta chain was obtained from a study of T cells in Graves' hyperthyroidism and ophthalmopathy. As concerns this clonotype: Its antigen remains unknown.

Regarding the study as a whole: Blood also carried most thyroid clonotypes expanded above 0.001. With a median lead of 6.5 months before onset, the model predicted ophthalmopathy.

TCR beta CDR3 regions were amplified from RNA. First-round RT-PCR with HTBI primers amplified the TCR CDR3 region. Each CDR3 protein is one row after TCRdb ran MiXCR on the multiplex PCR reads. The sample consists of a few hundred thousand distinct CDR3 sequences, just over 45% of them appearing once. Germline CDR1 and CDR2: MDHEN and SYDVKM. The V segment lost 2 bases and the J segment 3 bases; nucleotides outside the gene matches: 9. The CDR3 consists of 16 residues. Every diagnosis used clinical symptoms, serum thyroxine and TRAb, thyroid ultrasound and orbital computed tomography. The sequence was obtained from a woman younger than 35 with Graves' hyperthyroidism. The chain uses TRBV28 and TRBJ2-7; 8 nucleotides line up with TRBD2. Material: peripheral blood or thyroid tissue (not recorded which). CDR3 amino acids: CASSLVASAGVYEQYF. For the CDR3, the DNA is TGTGCCAGCAGTTTAGTAGCTTCAGCGGGAGTCTACGAGCAGTACTTC. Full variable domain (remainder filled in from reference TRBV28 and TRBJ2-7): DVKVTQSSRYLVKRTGEKVFLECVQDMDHENMFWYRQDPGLGLRLIYFSYDVKMKEKGDIPEGYSVSREKKERFSLILESASTNQTSMYLCASSLVASAGVYEQYFGPGTRLTVT.